The TCR beta chain described here comes from a study of T cells expressing NK-cell markers. Overall study: Sequencing of TCR beta repertoires drew on sorted CD3+CD56+NKG2C+, CD3+CD56+NKG2C- and CD3+CD56-NKG2C+ T cells. One of the eight sequenced donors was seronegative, whereas the other seven were HCMV-seropositive. Study results and caveats: HCMV specificity of the expanded NKG2C+ T cell clones stayed unclear. Where a few donors were concerned, these clonotypes also led the CD3+CD56-NKG2C+ fraction.

With respect to this clonotype: Its antigen is unidentified.

TCRdb re-called the 5' RACE reads and catalogs CDR3 proteins one per entry, DNA excluded. Its table records some 500,000 distinct CDR3 sequences. The CDR3 contains 18 residues. Germline CDR1 LGHDT, CDR2 YNNKEL (reference sequence). The source material was blood T cells: a sorted CD56 or NKG2C T cell subset, CD4+ or CD8+ T cells, or bulk PBMC T cells (not recorded which). This chain joins TRBV3-1 and TRBJ2-1; TCRdb proposes TRBD1, but this gene call is untestable without DNA. This receptor was obtained from a woman between 50 and 59 years old in good health. CDR3 loop: CASSQEGAGQGNYNEQFF.